The 20 T cell receptor beta chains listed next were all sequenced from one sample in a study of cytomegalovirus exposure and HLA in healthy donors (dated by TCRdb to 2015 to 2018). Libraries were prepared through the immunoSEQ multiplex PCR assay. For the multiplex PCR, a mixture combining 60 forward primers for TCR Vbeta segments and 13 reverse primers for TCR Jbeta segments was used. Entries here come from immuneACCESS through TCRdb and include only in-frame sequences with V and J called. Some clones fail to appear in such tables; in the studies checked, an unresolved V gene covers under half of the shortfall, and the cause of the remainder is unknown. Present in this sample are about 160,000 clones, roughly 80% of which were seen just once. 1% to 1.5% of the sample goes to the ten largest clones. Sequencing was performed on PBMCs. Receptors originate from a man between 50 and 59 years old in good health and CMV-seropositive.

The genes are TRBV6-5 and TRBJ1-4; D may be TRBD1 (5 bases). This CDR3 contains 14 residues. Trimming took off 2 bases at V and 5 bases at J, with 9 bases between the two ends. Germline CDR1 MNHEY, CDR2 SVGAGI. CDR3 nucleotides: TGTGCCAGCAGTTACGCGGGGGAGAATGAAAAACTGTTTTTT. Amino acids: CASSYAGENEKLFF.

The chain has TRBV14 and TRBJ2-1; 9 bases are a match to TRBD2. The V gene's germline CDR1 is SGHDN and CDR2 FVKESK. With 4 bases clipped from V and 4 bases from J, the junction kept 5 bases outside the gene matches. CDR3 length: 15 amino acids. The CDR3 region is CASSLIAGAYNEQFF. In DNA form, the CDR3 reads TGTGCCAGCAGCCTGATAGCGGGAGCGTACAATGAGCAGTTCTTC.

The V call is TRBV28, the J call TRBJ1-2; 7 bases agree with TRBD1. Trimming at V came to 5 bases and at J to 2 bases, leaving 8 bases not matched to a gene. This CDR3 contains 15 residues. Germline CDR1 and CDR2: MDHEN and SYDVKM. The CDR3, as DNA: TGTGCCAGCAGTCCGATGACAGGGCGAAACTATGGCTACACCTTC. Translated, it gives CASSPMTGRNYGYTF.

The chain joins TRBV5-1 to TRBJ1-2; D call uncertain. CDR1 is SGHRS and CDR2 is YFSETQ in the germline V gene. CDR3 length equals 14 residues. The ends were cut back, 4 bases at V and 0 bases at J, with 10 bases in the middle. The CDR3 region has the DNA TGCGCCAGCAGCGATCTCGGAGCTAACTATGGCTACACCTTC. This sequence encodes CASSDLGANYGYTF. Supplemented by reference TRBV5-1 and TRBJ1-2, the full variable domain reads KAGVTQTPRYLIKTRGQQVTLSCSPISGHRSVSWYQQTPGQGLQFLFEYFSETQRNKGNFPGRFSGRQFSNSRSEMNVSTLELGDSALYLCASSDLGANYGYTFGSGTRLTVV.

This chain joins TRBV30 and TRBJ2-7, with 11 bases that match TRBD2. CDR3 size: 14 residues. CDR1 GTSNPN and CDR2 SVGIG come from the germline V gene (reference sequence). The V segment lost 7 bases and the J segment 0 bases; nucleotides outside the gene matches: 5. The CDR3 DNA sequence: TGTGCCTTCCGACTAGCGGGAAACTCCTACGAGCAGTACTTC. It translates to CAFRLAGNSYEQYF. Full variable domain (outside the CDR3, taken from reference TRBV30 and TRBJ2-7): SQTIHQWPATLVQPVGSPLSLECTVEGTSNPNLYWYRQAAGRGLQLLFYSVGIGQISSEVPQNLSASRPQDRQFILSSKKLLLSDSGFYLCAFRLAGNSYEQYFGPGTRLTVT.

Turning to this clone: The junction departs from the called germline gene at one end, perhaps through a read error. This sequence joins TRBV7-2 and TRBJ2-2; possibly TRBD1 for D (6 bases). This CDR3 comprises 16 residues. Germline CDR1 is SGHTA and CDR2 is FQGNSA. The CDR3 nucleotides are TGTGCCAGCAGCTTAGAGTCAAGGGGGAACATCGGGGAGCTGTTTTTT. It is translated as CASSLESRGNIGELFF.

Of note for this clone: Other DNA sequences in this specimen translate into the identical CDR3. The chain is built from TRBV5-1 and TRBJ1-1, with 7 bases aligning to TRBD1. CDR1 and CDR2 (germline): SGHRS, YFSETQ. This CDR3 is built from 13 residues. The trim removed 4 bases at V and 1 base at J, leaving 1 base unmatched. The CDR3 reads CASSRGQNTEAFF. CDR3 coding DNA: TGCGCCAGCAGCAGGGGGCAGAACACTGAAGCTTTCTTT.

This chain links TRBV4-3 with TRBJ2-1; 14 nucleotides align to TRBD2. The CDR3 spans 16 residues. V lost 4 bases to trimming and J lost 7 bases; unmatched junction nucleotides: 6. The germline V gene has CDR1 LGHNA and CDR2 YSLEER. The CDR3 DNA reads as TGCGCCAGCAGCCCCCGACTAGCGGGAGGGGAAAATGAGCAGTTCTTC. It codes for CASSPRLAGGENEQFF.

This clone was counted once. The V call is TRBV19, the J call TRBJ1-3; D not certain. The CDR3 loop spans 15 amino acids. Trimming removed 7 bases at V and 0 bases at J, with 13 bases between. CDR1 and CDR2 from the germline V gene are LNHDA and SQIVND (reference sequence). The CDR3 region has the DNA TGTGCCAGTAAGTCTCATCGGGGCTCTGGAAACACCATATATTTT. Amino acid sequence: CASKSHRGSGNTIYF.

The chain joins TRBV29-1 to TRBJ1-2, with 9 bases matching TRBD1. The CDR3 length is 14 residues. Germline V gene data show CDR1 as SQVTM and CDR2 as ANQGSEA. After removal of 6 bases from V and 7 bases from J, the junction contained 12 bases not matched to a gene. Written as DNA, the CDR3 is TGCAGCGTGACCCGGACAGGGGAGGATCGTGGCTACACCTTC. It encodes CSVTRTGEDRGYTF. Together with reference TRBV29-1 and TRBJ1-2, the CDR3 gives the full variable domain: SAVISQKPSRDICQRGTSLTIQCQVDSQVTMMFWYRQQPGQSLTLIATANQGSEATYESGFVIDKFPISRPNLTFSTLTVSNMSPEDSSIYLCSVTRTGEDRGYTFGSGTRLTVV.

The chain carries TRBV29-1 and TRBJ2-5, with 11 bases matching TRBD2. The V segment lost 4 bases and the J segment 7 bases; nucleotides outside the gene matches: 5. CDR3 length: 13 amino acids. The germline V gene has CDR1 SQVTM and CDR2 ANQGSEA. The CDR3 sequence: CSVGSGRARTQYF. The CDR3 bases are TGCAGCGTTGGTAGCGGGAGGGCCCGGACCCAGTACTTC.

This rearrangement joins TRBV6-5 to TRBJ2-7; the D is unclear. Germline loops: CDR1 MNHEY, CDR2 SVGAGI. The CDR3 loop spans 14 amino acids. Trimming cost V 0 bases and J 0 bases, with 6 bases left between them. CDR3 sequence: CASSYSGSSYEQYF. The CDR3 region has the DNA TGTGCCAGCAGTTACTCGGGCAGCTCCTACGAGCAGTACTTC.

CDR3 DNA: TGTGCCAGCAGTGAGGTCCGAGGGCTGAACCAAGAGACCCAGTACTTC. As protein: CASSEVRGLNQETQYF. The V call is TRBV2, the J call TRBJ2-5, with D perhaps TRBD2 (5 bases). The CDR3 sequence is 16 residues long. V was trimmed by 3 bases and J by 0 bases, leaving 14 bases between them. The V gene's germline CDR1 is SNHLY and CDR2 FYNNEI.

The chain employs TRBV5-1 and TRBJ2-2; possibly TRBD2 for D (6 bases). Germline values: CDR1 SGHRS, CDR2 YFSETQ. The germline V and J ends were trimmed by 4 bases and 7 bases, with 14 bases remaining between them. This CDR3 is built from 14 residues. The CDR3 region has the DNA TGCGCCAGCAGCCTCCGACTAGGTGACGGGGAGCTGTTTTTT. Its protein is CASSLRLGDGELFF. Complete variable domain (other parts from reference TRBV5-1 and TRBJ2-2): KAGVTQTPRYLIKTRGQQVTLSCSPISGHRSVSWYQQTPGQGLQFLFEYFSETQRNKGNFPGRFSGRQFSNSRSEMNVSTLELGDSALYLCASSLRLGDGELFFGEGSRLTVL.

This chain connects TRBV19 to TRBJ1-1; 10 bases agree with TRBD1. This CDR3 spans 14 amino acids. Germline V gives CDR1 LNHDA, CDR2 SQIVND (reference sequence). Trimming removed 9 bases from V and 3 bases from J; junction bases left unmatched: 7. The CDR3 DNA is TGTGCCAGCGCCACCGGGACAGGGGACACTGAAGCTTTCTTT. Amino acid sequence: CASATGTGDTEAFF.

The rearrangement joins TRBV7-9 to TRBJ2-6; tentatively, D is TRBD1 (6 bases). From germline, CDR1 is SEHNR and CDR2 FQNEAQ (reference sequence). Trimming took 5 bases from V and 2 from J, leaving 19 bases between them. The CDR3 loop spans 18 amino acids. CDR3: CASSRTQGPLAGANVLTF. The DNA for the CDR3 is TGTGCCAGCAGCCGCACACAGGGACCGCTTGCTGGGGCCAACGTCCTGACTTTC.

This chain joins TRBV4-2 and TRBJ1-5; D gene uncertain. Between the trimmed V and J ends, which lost 0 bases and 7 bases, there was a span of 7 bases. CDR3 length equals 13 residues. The germline gives CDR1 LGHNA, CDR2 YNFKEQ. The CDR3: CASSQEEGQPQHF. CDR3 in DNA: TGTGCCAGCAGCCAAGAGGAGGGACAGCCCCAGCATTTT.

The rearrangement uses TRBV15 and TRBJ1-1; no reliable D call. Trimming took 0 bases from V and 6 from J, leaving 8 bases between them. The CDR3 is 13 residues long. Germline CDR1 reads LNHNV; CDR2 reads YYDKDF (reference sequence). This chain's CDR3 is CATSRELLAEAFF. In DNA form, the CDR3 reads TGTGCCACCAGCAGAGAGTTACTGGCTGAAGCTTTCTTT.

V and J are TRBV5-1 and TRBJ1-2, with D possibly being TRBD1 (5 bases). V gave up 6 bases and J gave up 4 bases, with 16 bases separating them. The V gene's germline CDR1 is SGHRS and CDR2 YFSETQ. There are 14 residues in the CDR3. CDR3 sequence reads: CASTPLAGGYGYTF. CDR3 bases: TGCGCCAGCACCCCGTTGGCGGGGGGCTATGGCTACACCTTC.

The V call is TRBV5-6, the J call TRBJ2-7; 7 bases agree with TRBD2. This CDR3 comprises 13 residues. The J segment lost 2 bases and the V segment lost 4 bases, leaving 3 bases of the junction unmatched. Germline CDR1 and CDR2: SGHDT and YYEEEE. The CDR3 DNA reads as TGTGCCAGCAGCCCGGGGAGGGCCTACGAGCAGTACTTC. Residues: CASSPGRAYEQYF.